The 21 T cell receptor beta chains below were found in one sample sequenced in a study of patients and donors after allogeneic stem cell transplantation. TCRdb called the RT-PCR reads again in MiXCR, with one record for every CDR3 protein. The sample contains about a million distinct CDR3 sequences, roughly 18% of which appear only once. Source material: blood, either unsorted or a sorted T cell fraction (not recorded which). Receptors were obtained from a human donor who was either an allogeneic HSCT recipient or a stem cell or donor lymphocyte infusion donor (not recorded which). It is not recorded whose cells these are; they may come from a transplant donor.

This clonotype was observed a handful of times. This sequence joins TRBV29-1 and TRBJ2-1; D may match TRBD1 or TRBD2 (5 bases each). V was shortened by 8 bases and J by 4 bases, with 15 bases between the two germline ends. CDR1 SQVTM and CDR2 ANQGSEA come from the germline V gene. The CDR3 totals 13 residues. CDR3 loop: CSLGGAHYNEQFF. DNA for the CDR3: TGCAGCCTTGGGGGAGCACATTACAATGAGCAGTTCTTC.

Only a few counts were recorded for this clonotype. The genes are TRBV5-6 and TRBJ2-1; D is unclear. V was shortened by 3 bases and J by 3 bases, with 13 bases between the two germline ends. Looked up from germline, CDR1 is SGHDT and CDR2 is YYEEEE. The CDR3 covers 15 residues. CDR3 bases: TGTGCCAGCAGCTCCGCGGCAGGTCACTACAATGAGCAGTTCTTC. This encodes CASSSAAGHYNEQFF.

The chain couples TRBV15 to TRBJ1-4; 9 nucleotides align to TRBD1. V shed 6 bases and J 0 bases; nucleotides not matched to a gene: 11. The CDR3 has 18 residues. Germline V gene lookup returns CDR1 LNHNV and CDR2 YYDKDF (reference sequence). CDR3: CATRTGTGISTTNEKLFF. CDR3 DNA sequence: TGTGCCACCAGAACCGGGACAGGGATCTCCACAACTAATGAAAAACTGTTTTTT.

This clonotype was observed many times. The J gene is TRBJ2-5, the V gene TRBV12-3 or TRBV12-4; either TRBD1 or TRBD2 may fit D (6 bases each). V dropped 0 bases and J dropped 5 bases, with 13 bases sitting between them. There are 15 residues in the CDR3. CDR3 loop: CASSLARGRGETQYF. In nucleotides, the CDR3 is TGTGCCAGCAGTTTAGCCCGGGGGCGCGGTGAGACCCAGTACTTC.

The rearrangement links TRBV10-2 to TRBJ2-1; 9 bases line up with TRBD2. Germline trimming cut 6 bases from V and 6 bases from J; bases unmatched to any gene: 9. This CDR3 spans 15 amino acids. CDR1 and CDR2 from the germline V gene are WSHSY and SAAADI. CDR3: CASRKAGGGGNEQFF. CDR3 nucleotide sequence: TGCGCCAGCAGGAAAGCGGGGGGAGGGGGCAATGAGCAGTTCTTC.

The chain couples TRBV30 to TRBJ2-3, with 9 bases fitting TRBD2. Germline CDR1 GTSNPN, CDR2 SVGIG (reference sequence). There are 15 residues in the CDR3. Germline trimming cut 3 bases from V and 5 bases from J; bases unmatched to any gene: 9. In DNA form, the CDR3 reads TGTGCCTGGAGAAAAGTATCAGCGGGAGGAGATACGCAGTATTTT. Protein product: CAWRKVSAGGDTQYF. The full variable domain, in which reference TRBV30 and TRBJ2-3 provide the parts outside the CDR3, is SQTIHQWPATLVQPVGSPLSLECTVEGTSNPNLYWYRQAAGRGLQLLFYSVGIGQISSEVPQNLSASRPQDRQFILSSKKLLLSDSGFYLCAWRKVSAGGDTQYFGPGTRLTVL.

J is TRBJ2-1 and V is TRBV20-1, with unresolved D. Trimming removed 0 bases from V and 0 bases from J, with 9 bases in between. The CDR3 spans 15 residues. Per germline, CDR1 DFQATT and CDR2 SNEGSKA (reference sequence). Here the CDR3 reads CSARDRIRSYNEQFF. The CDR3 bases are TGCAGTGCTAGAGATCGCATACGCTCCTACAATGAGCAGTTCTTC.

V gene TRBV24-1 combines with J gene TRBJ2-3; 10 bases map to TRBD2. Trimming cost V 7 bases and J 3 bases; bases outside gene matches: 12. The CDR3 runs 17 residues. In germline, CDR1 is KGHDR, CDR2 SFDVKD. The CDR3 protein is CATSRSSGRIWTDTQYF. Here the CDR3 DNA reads TGTGCCACCAGCCGCTCTAGCGGGAGAATCTGGACAGATACGCAGTATTTT.

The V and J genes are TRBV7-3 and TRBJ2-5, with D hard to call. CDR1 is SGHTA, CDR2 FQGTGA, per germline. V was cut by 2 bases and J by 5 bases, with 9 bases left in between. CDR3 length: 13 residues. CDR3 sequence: CASSLSFRETQYF. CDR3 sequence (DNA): TGTGCCAGCAGCTTATCCTTTCGTGAGACCCAGTACTTC.

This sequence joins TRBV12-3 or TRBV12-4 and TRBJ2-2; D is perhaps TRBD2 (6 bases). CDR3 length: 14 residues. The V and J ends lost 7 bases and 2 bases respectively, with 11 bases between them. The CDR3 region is CASIWDSNTGELFF. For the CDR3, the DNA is TGTGCCAGCATTTGGGACTCTAACACCGGGGAGCTGTTTTTT.

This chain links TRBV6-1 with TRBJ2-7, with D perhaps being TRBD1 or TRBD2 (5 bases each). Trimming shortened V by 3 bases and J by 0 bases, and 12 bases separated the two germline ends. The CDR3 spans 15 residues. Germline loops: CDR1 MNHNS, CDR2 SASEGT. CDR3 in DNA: TGTGCCAGCAGTGACGGGACGGATAGCTCCTACGAGCAGTACTTC. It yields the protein CASSDGTDSSYEQYF.

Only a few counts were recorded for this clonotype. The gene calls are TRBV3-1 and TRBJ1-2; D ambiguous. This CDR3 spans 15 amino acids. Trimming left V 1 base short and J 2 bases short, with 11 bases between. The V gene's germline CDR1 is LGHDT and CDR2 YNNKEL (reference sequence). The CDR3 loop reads CASSQASFTNYGYTF. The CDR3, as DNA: TGTGCCAGCAGCCAAGCAAGCTTCACGAACTATGGCTACACCTTC.

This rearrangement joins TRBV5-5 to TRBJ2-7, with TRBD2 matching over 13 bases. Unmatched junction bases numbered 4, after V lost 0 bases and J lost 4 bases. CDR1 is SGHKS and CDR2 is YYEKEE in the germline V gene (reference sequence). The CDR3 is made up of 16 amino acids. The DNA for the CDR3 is TGTGCCAGCAGCTTGGCACTAGCGGGAGGGCCTTACGAGCAGTACTTC. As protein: CASSLALAGGPYEQYF. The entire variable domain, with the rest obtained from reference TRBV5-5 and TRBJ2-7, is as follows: DAGVTQSPTHLIKTRGQQVTLRCSPISGHKSVSWYQQVLGQGPQFIFQYYEKEERGRGNFPDRFSARQFPNYSSELNVNALLLGDSALYLCASSLALAGGPYEQYFGPGTRLTVT.

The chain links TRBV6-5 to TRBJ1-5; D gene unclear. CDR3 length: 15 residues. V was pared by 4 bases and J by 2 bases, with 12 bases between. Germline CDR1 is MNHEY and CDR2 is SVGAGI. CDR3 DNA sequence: TGTGCCAGCAGTTCCTACAAGGACGGCAATCAGCCCCAGCATTTT. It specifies CASSSYKDGNQPQHF.

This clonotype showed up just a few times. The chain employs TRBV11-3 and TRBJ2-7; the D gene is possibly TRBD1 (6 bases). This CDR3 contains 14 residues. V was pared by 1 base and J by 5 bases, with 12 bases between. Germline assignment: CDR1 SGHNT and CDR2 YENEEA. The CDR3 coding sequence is TGTGCCAGCAGCTTAGGGGGGACACAGCACGAGCAGTACTTC. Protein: CASSLGGTQHEQYF.

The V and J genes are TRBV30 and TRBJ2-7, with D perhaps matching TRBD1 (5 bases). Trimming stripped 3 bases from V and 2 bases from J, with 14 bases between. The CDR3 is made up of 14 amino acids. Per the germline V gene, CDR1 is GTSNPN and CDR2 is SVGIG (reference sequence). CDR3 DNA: TGTGCCTGGAGCGGTGGGGCAGGACCCTACGAGCAGTACTTC. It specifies CAWSGGAGPYEQYF.

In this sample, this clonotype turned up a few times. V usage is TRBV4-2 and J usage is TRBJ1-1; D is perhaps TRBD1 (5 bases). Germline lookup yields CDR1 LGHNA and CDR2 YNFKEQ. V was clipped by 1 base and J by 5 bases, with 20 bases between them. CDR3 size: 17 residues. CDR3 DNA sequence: TGTGCCAGCAGCCAAGTCACGGGGGTTGAGATTGGTACTGAAGCTTTCTTT. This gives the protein CASSQVTGVEIGTEAFF.

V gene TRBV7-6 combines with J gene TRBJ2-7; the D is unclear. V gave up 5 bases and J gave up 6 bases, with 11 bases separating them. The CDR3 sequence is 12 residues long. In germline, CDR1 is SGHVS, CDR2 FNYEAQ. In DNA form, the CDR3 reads TGTGCCAGCAGCCCCAATATACTCGAGCAGTACTTC. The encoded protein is CASSPNILEQYF.

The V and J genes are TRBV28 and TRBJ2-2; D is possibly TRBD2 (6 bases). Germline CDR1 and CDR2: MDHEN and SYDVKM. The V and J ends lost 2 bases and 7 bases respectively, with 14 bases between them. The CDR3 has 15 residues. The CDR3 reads CASSLRLAGGGELFF. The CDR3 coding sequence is TGTGCCAGCAGTTTACGTCTAGCCGGGGGCGGGGAGCTGTTTTTT.

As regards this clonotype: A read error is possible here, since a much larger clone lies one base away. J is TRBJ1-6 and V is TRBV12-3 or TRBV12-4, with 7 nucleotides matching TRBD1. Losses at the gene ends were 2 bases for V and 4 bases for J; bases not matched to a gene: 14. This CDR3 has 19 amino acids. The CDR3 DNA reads TGTGCCAGCAGTTTATGGGACAGATCGTATAACCTGTATAATTCACCCCTCCACTTT. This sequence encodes CASSLWDRSYNLYNSPLHF.

In DNA form, the CDR3 reads TGCAGCGTTCGAGGGCAGGGGGCGAATCAGCCCCAGCATTTT. Protein: CSVRGQGANQPQHF. The chain couples TRBV29-1 to TRBJ1-5; TRBD1 aligns across 8 bases. The V and J ends lost 5 bases and 4 bases, in that order; junction bases with no gene match: 7. CDR1 is SQVTM and CDR2 is ANQGSEA in the germline V gene. This CDR3 spans 14 amino acids.